This entry features one T cell receptor beta chain sequence. There are many counts of this clonotype. Its recognized antigen is unknown. One base away there is no much larger clone; base qualities are not given. The entry originates in a study of regulatory T cells in long-lasting Graves disease listed by TCRdb under 2021. Regarding the research as a whole: Antithyroid drugs had been taken for less than 3 months by newly diagnosed Graves' disease patients. The study took place in China and was registered as a clinical trial. A total of around 35 samples underwent TCR sequencing, from about 13 patients with persistent Graves' disease and 20 patients with newly diagnosed Graves' disease. This study used TCR sequencing and RNA sequencing of peripheral blood to compare persistent Graves' disease patients against newly diagnosed Graves' disease patients.

Library preparation was by multiplex PCR. TCRdb lists the instrument as Illumina HiSeq 4000. TCR beta libraries were built with iRepertoire HTBI primers and Arm-PCR amplification of CDR3 regions. Before sequencing, the PCR products underwent gel purification. As for the original processing: A total of roughly 58 TRBV and under 15 TRBJ segments were identified across samples and were used for gene usage analysis of CDR3 amino acid clonotypes. COPE and FqMerger were used to merge filtered high-quality paired reads into contigs. Contigs were aligned with BLAST to IMGT TRBV, TRBD and TRBJ reference genes, and CDR3 was defined per IMGT. Highly expanded clones were defined as clonotypes with a frequency above 0.1%. Shannon entropy was used to measure repertoire diversity, and the Gini coefficient was used to measure V-J evenness. A clonotype was considered public if more than one individual shared it. The public reads were quality trimmed at Q25 with fastp and then assembled into clones with MiXCR by TCRdb, keeping productive beta chains. Rows with one shared CDR3 protein collapse into an entry with the most common genes and DNA. TCRdb's processing, not the study's, gives the V and J calls here. This sample comprises about 420,000 distinct CDR3 sequences, approximately 16% of them detected only once. The ten largest make up 20% to 25% of the sample.

The time point label for this specimen denotes: newly diagnosed GD, antithyroid drugs for less than 3 months. RNA was extracted from PBMCs in TRIzol for both TCR sequencing and RNA sequencing. The diagnosis of Graves' disease followed American Thyroid Association guidelines. The patients came from an endocrinology department in Xi'an, China. Each patient gave approximately 8.8 milliliters of peripheral blood, collected in an EDTA anticoagulant tube. PBMCs were isolated by Ficoll Paque Plus density gradient separation without further T cell sorting. RNA quality was checked with an Agilent 2100 Bioanalyzer and agarose gel, and concentration with a NanoDrop 2000. From cysteine to phenylalanine, the CDR3 is 15 amino acids long. The only DNA kept is the CDR3, 45 bases in frame from the first base. CDR1 and CDR2 are drawn from the germline V gene: KGHSH, LQKENI. V lost 1 base and J lost 2 bases, and the count of bases not matched to a germline gene is 5.

What the work shows at the level of the full study, not this receptor alone: Persistent patients shared more public clonotypes among themselves (around 2,500) than newly diagnosed patients did (more than 950). Lower TCR Shannon entropy and fewer highly expanded clones were observed in persistent Graves' disease patients than in newly diagnosed patients, which suggested clonal expansion. Only the TCR beta chain was sequenced and analyzed. The authors acknowledged the small sample size as a limitation that may reduce accuracy. TRBV28, TRBJ1-2 and TRBJ2-5 were preferentially used in persistent disease, while TRBV20-1 and TRBJ2-1 were favored in newly diagnosed disease. The study examined only peripheral blood because the primary lesion, thyroid tissue, could not be accessed.

Another study also made use of these data, one on T cells in Graves' hyperthyroidism and ophthalmopathy. Taken from the second paper: Stable Graves' hyperthyroidism was defined as the absence of progression to ophthalmopathy over 18 months of follow-up. Hyperthyroidism patients were aged 18 to 65 years and newly diagnosed, with disease duration of less than 2 months. Patients with uncontrolled infections, other autoimmune diseases, pregnancy or lactation were excluded. Diagnoses were established on the basis of clinical symptoms, serum thyroxine and TRAb, thyroid ultrasound, and orbital computed tomography. A first-round RT-PCR of the TCR CDR3 used the HTBI primer set with the Qiagen OneStep RT-PCR kit. Most expanded thyroid clonotypes (frequency above 0.001) were also found in blood, which suggests that blood repertoires may mirror thyroid immune responses. A 13 V-J signature model separated ophthalmopathy from stable hyperthyroidism, with over 85% sensitivity and approximately 81% specificity in cross-validation and 80%/75% in testing. In validation, the model predicted progression to ophthalmopathy a median of roughly six months before onset, with roughly 70% sensitivity and 72.22% specificity. A discovery cohort of roughly 96 patients, 43 with Graves' ophthalmopathy and fewer than 65 with stable Graves' hyperthyroidism, was used to find distinguishing TCR V-J signatures. An independent validation cohort of 18 to 20 hyperthyroidism patients and about 15 patients who later progressed to ophthalmopathy tested prospective prediction of ophthalmopathy. For training and testing, the 100 patients in the discovery cohort were randomly divided in a 7:3 ratio. The study also compared thyroid tissue and blood T-cell repertoires from more than 5 Graves' hyperthyroidism patients. Following sampling, methimazole starting at 30 mg daily was given to hyperthyroidism patients, and high-dose intravenous methylprednisolone was given to ophthalmopathy patients. Libraries were constructed in a second round of multiplex PCR, after which size selection and purification were carried out. Paired-end sequencing of the libraries was performed with 100 bp reads on an Illumina HiSeq2000. Raw data were processed with SOAPnuke, discarding reads with adapters, uncalled bases, mean Phred below 15, or no exact constant-primer or identifier match. COPE v1.2.5 was used to merge the high-quality paired reads, and each unique nucleotide sequence was defined as a clonotype. MiTCR v1.1 was used to align clonotypes to the IMGT TRBV, TRBD and TRBJ reference segments. Only V-J combinations with frequency above 0.0001, covering about 99% of repertoires, were analysed. A TCS score was defined as the ratio of F50 (clonal expansion) to E x V (chaos), with BLOSUM62-based TCRdist applied between CDR3 peptides within each V-J. Welch's t-statistics and random forest reduced several hundred V-J features to 13, which were used in a naive Bayes classifier (R e1071). No statistical method was used to fix the sample size in advance, and group allocation was not hidden from the investigators. According to the paper, TCR Vbeta CDR3 sequencing was carried out on more than 120 peripheral blood samples, which came from approximately 43 ophthalmopathy, approximately 78 hyperthyroidism and roughly 17 progressor patients.

Rearrangement joined TRBV18 to TRBJ2-7, with 7 bases matching TRBD2. This specimen was peripheral blood mononuclear cells (PBMCs), taken at new diagnosis, from a patient treated with antithyroid drugs. The source of this sequence is a woman younger than 35 with Graves disease. Donor details come from another sample of the same person, matched by shared clones. This receptor has the CDR3 CASSPQERGPYEQYF. The nucleotide sequence reads as follows: TGTGCCAGCTCACCACAGGAGCGGGGCCCCTACGAGCAGTACTTC.